This T cell receptor (beta chain) was sequenced during a study of T cell responses to AZD1222 COVID-19 vaccine. Turning to the study itself: Samples with a second dose at about 4 or about 12 weeks were pooled together. Regarding the study as a whole: Unmutated variant regions are reportedly the target of nearly half of TCRs that are spike-specific. Among AZD1222 vaccinees, only 5 or 6 were seropositive at baseline.

About this clone itself: The antigen remains unidentified.

Sequencing used immunoSEQ multiplex PCR; TCRdb keeps in-frame clones, though not all of them. The sample has 100,000 or so clones; 70% to 90% are singletons. The ends lost 4 bases at V and 6 bases at J; junction bases unmatched: 4. Germline CDR1 is LNHDA and CDR2 is SQIVND (reference sequence). The length of the CDR3 is 14 residues. Sequenced material: peripheral blood, taken on day 0 of AZD1222 vaccination. The sequence was obtained from an adult in good health. The chain joins TRBV19 to TRBJ2-1; 9 nucleotides agree with TRBD2. This CDR3 is CASSTQTSGNEQFF. CDR3 coding DNA: TGTGCCAGTAGTACCCAGACTAGCGGCAATGAGCAGTTCTTC.